Below, 17 T cell receptor beta chains from the same sample are listed, as sequenced in a study of T cell repertoires in cytomegalovirus infection. MiXCR, run by TCRdb on the reads, gives a single entry per CDR3 protein. The sample contains about 830,000 distinct CDR3 sequences, 30% to 35% of which appear only once. Antigens of these TCRs are unknown. Sequenced here: cultured CD8+ T cells from PBMCs, sampled from culture after CMV antigen stimulation. The receptors were sampled from a human donor in good health (CMV status not recorded). Some clones in this sample may be carry-over from other donors' samples.

Points on this clonotype: Germline and junction disagree at one end, which may indicate a read error. V and J are TRBV7-9 and TRBJ2-2; D is unclear. The CDR3 covers 15 residues. CDR1 SEHNR and CDR2 FQNEAQ come from the germline V gene (reference sequence). CDR3 loop: CASSLEADHTRELFF. The DNA for the CDR3 is TGTGCCAGCAGCTTAGAGGCGGATCACACCAGGGAGCTGTTTTTT.

V gene TRBV27 combines with J gene TRBJ2-2; a possible D gene is TRBD1 (7 bases). The CDR3 is made up of 16 amino acids. The germline V gene encodes CDR1 MNHEY and CDR2 SMNVEV (reference sequence). The V gene lost 2 bases and the J gene lost 6 bases, with 16 bases spanning the gap. The CDR3: CASSLTTGRTSGELFF. The CDR3 nucleotides are TGTGCCAGCAGTTTAACGACAGGGAGGACCTCCGGGGAGCTGTTTTTT.

The genes are TRBV29-1 and TRBJ2-3; the D call may be TRBD1 or TRBD2 (6 bases each). Germline CDR1 SQVTM, CDR2 ANQGSEA. This CDR3 spans 15 amino acids. Trimming pared 0 bases from V and 3 bases from J, leaving 13 bases between. The CDR3 bases are TGCAGCGTTGAAGATCAGGGGACTTTGACAGATACGCAGTATTTT. It yields the protein CSVEDQGTLTDTQYF.

The chain employs TRBV7-9 and TRBJ2-2; 10 bases fit TRBD2. J was trimmed by 3 bases and V by 2 bases; bases with no gene match: 6. Germline V CDR1 and CDR2: SEHNR, FQNEAQ (reference sequence). The CDR3 is 17 residues long. The CDR3 loop is CASSLSLGLADTGELFF. The CDR3 nucleotides are TGTGCCAGCAGCTTATCGCTCGGACTAGCGGACACCGGGGAGCTGTTTTTT.

This clonotype was detected only a few times. This CDR3 reads CASSVGGGGGKNIQYF. In DNA, the CDR3 is TGTGCCAGCAGCGTAGGCGGCGGGGGGGGTAAAAACATTCAGTACTTC. This sequence joins TRBV9 and TRBJ2-4, with 9 bases that match TRBD2. Looked up from germline, CDR1 is SGDLS and CDR2 is YYNGEE. V lost 0 bases to trimming and J lost 4 bases; unmatched junction nucleotides: 5. This CDR3 region has 16 residues.

The sample holds many counts of this clonotype. V is TRBV7-8 and J is TRBJ1-1, with D hard to call. Germline V gene lookup returns CDR1 SGHVS and CDR2 FQNEAQ. V lost 4 bases, J lost 0 bases, and 21 bases lay in between. CDR3 length: 18 residues. Here the CDR3 reads CASSYDQQKDLMNTEAFF. The CDR3 DNA sequence: TGTGCCAGCAGCTATGACCAACAAAAAGACCTCATGAACACTGAAGCTTTCTTT.

This clonotype was picked up a small number of times. Here the CDR3 DNA reads TGTGCCAGCAGCCACGAGGGATATCGTACGGGACAGACCTACTACAATGAGCAGTTCTTC. Protein sequence: CASSHEGYRTGQTYYNEQFF. This chain links TRBV5-8 with TRBJ2-1; 7 bases are a match to TRBD1. From germline, CDR1 is SGHTS and CDR2 YDEGEE. The CDR3 consists of 20 residues. Losses at the gene ends were 4 bases for V and 3 bases for J; bases not matched to a gene: 22.

As regards this clonotype: Germline and junction disagree at one end, which may indicate a read error. This rearrangement joins TRBV4-1 to TRBJ2-7, with 8 bases fitting TRBD1. This CDR3 contains 17 residues. CDR1 and CDR2 from the germline V gene are MGHRA and YSYEKL. For the CDR3, the DNA is TGTGCCAGCAGCCCCGGGGCACAGGGGGGTTCCCTTCGGGAGCAGTACTTC. Its translation is CASSPGAQGGSLREQYF.

In this sample, this clonotype turned up many times. The chain couples TRBV5-8 to TRBJ2-7, with D tentatively TRBD2 (6 bases). The CDR3 loop spans 17 amino acids. Trimming took 0 bases from V and 6 from J, leaving 22 bases between them. From germline, CDR1 is SGHTS and CDR2 YDEGEE. The CDR3 sequence: CASSLGGVRTRRTEQYF. In DNA form, the CDR3 reads TGTGCCAGCAGCTTGGGGGGGGTAAGGACCCGCCGTACCGAGCAGTACTTC.

The chain recombines TRBV27 with TRBJ1-1, with D perhaps matching TRBD1 (5 bases). Trimming removed 0 bases from V and 5 bases from J, with 10 bases in between. The CDR3 loop spans 14 amino acids. The germline CDR1 and CDR2 sequences are MNHEY and SMNVEV (reference sequence). DNA of the CDR3: TGTGCCAGCAGTTTATCCTACGGGGGAACTGAAGCTTTCTTT. The encoded protein is CASSLSYGGTEAFF.

This clonotype was counted only a few times. CDR3 sequence reads: CASSVPGHNTGELFF. The DNA for the CDR3 is TGTGCCAGCAGCGTACCGGGACACAACACCGGGGAGCTGTTTTTT. J is TRBJ2-2 and V is TRBV7-3, with D possibly matching TRBD1 (6 bases). Germline assignment: CDR1 SGHTA and CDR2 FQGTGA. This CDR3 spans 15 amino acids. V lost 5 bases to trimming and J lost 2 bases, with 12 bases between them.

Details on this clonotype: A much bigger clone sits one base away, suggesting this may be a read error. The CDR3 loop reads CANRAGLSNSYEQYV. DNA for the CDR3: TGTGCCAACAGAGCGGGACTCTCGAACTCCTACGAGCAGTACGTC. This chain joins TRBV6-1 and TRBJ2-7; 7 bases align to TRBD2. Per the germline V gene, CDR1 is MNHNS and CDR2 is SASEGT. The junction had 12 bases not matched to a gene; V was cut back by 10 bases and J by 0 bases. This CDR3 spans 15 amino acids.

This rearrangement joins TRBV7-9 to TRBJ1-1, with 12 bases aligning to TRBD1. This CDR3 contains 17 residues. The J segment lost 2 bases and the V segment lost 3 bases, leaving 7 bases of the junction unmatched. The V gene's germline CDR1 is SEHNR and CDR2 FQNEAQ (reference sequence). The CDR3 DNA sequence: TGTGCCAGCAGCTTCCTACGGGACAGGGGGCGCAACACTGAAGCTTTCTTT. It translates to CASSFLRDRGRNTEAFF.

Notes on this clonotype: Its ends do not fully match the called genes, so a read error is possible. The chain carries TRBV6-5 and TRBJ2-1; 7 bases are a match to TRBD1. The CDR3 consists of 15 residues. The germline V gene encodes CDR1 MNHEY and CDR2 SVGAGI. This CDR3 reads CASSPRDSPYSEQFF. Here the CDR3 DNA reads TGTGCCAGCAGCCCCAGGGACAGTCCCTACAGTGAGCAGTTCTTC.

The chain has TRBV13 and TRBJ2-7, with no clear D. Deletions cut 5 bases from V and 6 bases from J, with 17 bases between. CDR1 and CDR2 from the germline V gene are PRHDT and FYEKMQ (reference sequence). The length of the CDR3 is 14 residues. CDR3 sequence (DNA): TGTGCCAGCAGCCGCAACGGACGGTCTAGCGAGCAGTACTTC. It yields the protein CASSRNGRSSEQYF.

The genes are TRBV29-1 and TRBJ1-1; tentative D call: TRBD1 (5 bases). The CDR3 sequence is 13 residues long. CDR1 is SQVTM and CDR2 is ANQGSEA in the germline V gene. Trimming shortened V by 4 bases and J by 2 bases, and 11 bases separated the two germline ends. CDR3 DNA sequence: TGCAGCGTTGCGGGGGGGACTAACACTGAAGCTTTCTTT. Protein sequence: CSVAGGTNTEAFF.

Only a few counts were recorded for this clonotype. The rearrangement links TRBV5-6 to TRBJ2-2, with unresolved D. This CDR3 is 14 amino acids long. V was pared by 0 bases and J by 7 bases, with 10 bases between. Germline CDR1 reads SGHDT; CDR2 reads YYEEEE. The CDR3 nucleotides are TGTGCCAGCAGCTTGGGACAATCGGACGGGGAGCTGTTTTTT. Amino acids: CASSLGQSDGELFF. Supplemented by reference TRBV5-6 and TRBJ2-2, the full variable domain reads DAGVTQSPTHLIKTRGQQVTLRCSPKSGHDTVSWYQQALGQGPQFIFQYYEEEERQRGNFPDRFSGHQFPNYSSELNVNALLLGDSALYLCASSLGQSDGELFFGEGSRLTVL.